These 23 T cell receptor beta chains share one sample of origin, sequenced in a study of cytomegalovirus exposure and HLA in healthy donors. A multiplex PCR was run with 60 Vbeta primers and 13 Jbeta primers. Using immunoSEQ multiplex PCR, the repertoire was profiled, and TCRdb retains in-frame clones only, with some absent. Its clone listing holds just under 80,000 clones. The sequencing sample was made of PBMCs. Receptors originate from a man in his late teens or twenties in good health and CMV-seropositive.

Turning to this clone: Distinct nucleotide sequences in the sample also encode this CDR3. The V call is TRBV18, the J call TRBJ2-5, with TRBD2 matching over 8 bases. V trimming: 1 base; J trimming: 2 bases; junction bases outside the gene matches: 9. The CDR3 runs 17 residues. Germline-derived CDR1 and CDR2 are KGHSH and LQKENI. This CDR3 is CASSPRPGGAQQETQYF. DNA for the CDR3: TGTGCCAGCTCACCACGACCCGGGGGGGCACAACAAGAGACCCAGTACTTC. The whole variable domain, filled in from reference TRBV18 and TRBJ2-5, reads NAGVMQNPRHLVRRRGQEARLRCSPMKGHSHVYWYRQLPEEGLKFMVYLQKENIIDESGMPKERFSAEFPKEGPSILRIQQVVRGDSAAYFCASSPRPGGAQQETQYFGPGTRLLVL.

This chain links TRBV5-6 with TRBJ1-2; no definite D call. V was pared by 1 base and J by 8 bases, with 15 bases between. The CDR3 contains 14 residues. Germline V gene lookup returns CDR1 SGHDT and CDR2 YYEEEE. CDR3 in amino acids: CASSLSRRLWGYTF. For the CDR3, the DNA is TGTGCCAGCAGCTTGTCCAGGCGCTTATGGGGCTACACCTTC.

The chain carries TRBV5-1 and TRBJ2-1, with D possibly TRBD2 on 5 matching bases. The V gene's germline CDR1 is SGHRS and CDR2 YFSETQ. V dropped 1 base and J dropped 6 bases, with 14 bases sitting between them. CDR3 length: 15 residues. This CDR3 is CASSLIVADSNEQFF. CDR3 DNA: TGCGCCAGCAGCTTGATAGTCGCGGACTCCAATGAGCAGTTCTTC.

This chain connects TRBV10-3 to TRBJ2-7; D may be TRBD2 (7 bases). Trimming took off 11 bases at V and 3 bases at J, with 26 bases between the two ends. This CDR3 region has 16 residues. Germline CDR1 reads ENHRY; CDR2 reads SYGVKD. The CDR3 loop is CAALGGEGGGRYEQYF. Written as DNA, the CDR3 is TGTGCCGCCCTAGGGGGGGAAGGAGGTGGTCGCTACGAGCAGTACTTC.

The rearrangement joins TRBV30 to TRBJ1-2; 7 nucleotides match TRBD1. CDR1 and CDR2 from the germline V gene are GTSNPN and SVGIG (reference sequence). V lost 2 bases, J lost 4 bases, and 1 base stayed unmatched. The CDR3 extends over 12 amino acids. The chain's CDR3 is CAWSSGGYGYTF. CDR3 in DNA: TGTGCCTGGAGTTCAGGGGGCTATGGCTACACCTTC.

V usage is TRBV5-4 and J usage is TRBJ1-2; weak D call: TRBD1 (6 bases). Trimming removed 4 bases at V and 2 bases at J, with 9 bases between. This CDR3 is 13 amino acids long. Germline V gene lookup returns CDR1 SGHNT and CDR2 YYREEE (reference sequence). The CDR3 loop reads CASSVGQNYGYTF. In nucleotides, the CDR3 is TGTGCCAGCAGCGTCGGACAGAACTATGGCTACACCTTC.

The chain is built from TRBV27 and TRBJ1-2, with 7 bases that match TRBD1. V was pared by 6 bases and J by 4 bases, with 5 bases of the junction left unmatched. The CDR3 contains 13 residues. The germline V gene encodes CDR1 MNHEY and CDR2 SMNVEV (reference sequence). The CDR3 is CASSPDRAYGYTF. CDR3 sequence (DNA): TGTGCCAGCAGCCCTGACAGGGCCTATGGCTACACCTTC.

The chain employs TRBV7-9 and TRBJ2-7; TRBD2 matches 7 bases. The V and J ends lost 4 bases and 2 bases, in that order; junction bases with no gene match: 8. CDR3 length equals 15 residues. Per germline, CDR1 SEHNR and CDR2 FQNEAQ (reference sequence). The CDR3 nucleotides are TGTGCCAGCAGCTCCGGGGAGGGTTGGGCCTACGAGCAGTACTTC. It codes for CASSSGEGWAYEQYF.

This chain uses TRBV6-1 with TRBJ2-1; a possible D gene is TRBD1 (5 bases). Looked up from germline, CDR1 is MNHNS and CDR2 is SASEGT. V lost 8 bases, J lost 4 bases, and 18 bases lay in between. The CDR3 length is 15 residues. CDR3 coding DNA: TGTGCCAGCGGCCCAGGGTTGGCCCTATACAATGAGCAGTTCTTC. Its translation: CASGPGLALYNEQFF.

The rearrangement links TRBV5-1 to TRBJ2-5; D ambiguous. The germline gives CDR1 SGHRS, CDR2 YFSETQ. V lost 5 bases to trimming and J lost 2 bases, with 10 bases between them. The CDR3 is 13 amino acids. The CDR3 sequence is CASRFRGQETQYF. Written as DNA, the CDR3 is TGCGCCAGCAGGTTCCGAGGTCAAGAGACCCAGTACTTC.

The V call is TRBV4-2, the J call TRBJ2-3, with 13 bases matching TRBD2. This CDR3 comprises 18 residues. CDR1 and CDR2 (germline): LGHNA, YNFKEQ. J lost 3 bases, V lost 0 bases, and 6 bases had no gene match. CDR3 nucleotide sequence: TGTGCCAGCAGCCAAGAAGGACTAGCGGGAGTGGTGACAGATACGCAGTATTTT. The encoded protein is CASSQEGLAGVVTDTQYF.

The chain uses TRBV25-1 and TRBJ1-1, with D possibly matching TRBD1 (5 bases). Germline CDR1 and CDR2: MGHDK and SYGVNS. The CDR3 is 14 residues long. Trimming cost V 1 base and J 3 bases, with 9 bases left between them. The CDR3 region has the DNA TGTGCCAGCAGTGAATGGGGGGGGGACACTGAAGCTTTCTTT. Protein sequence: CASSEWGGDTEAFF.

The genes are TRBV28 and TRBJ1-3; TRBD1 aligns across 7 bases. Germline CDR1 is MDHEN and CDR2 is SYDVKM. V lost 6 bases, J lost 4 bases, and 6 bases stayed unmatched. The CDR3 is made up of 14 amino acids. The CDR3 sequence: CASRSQGGGNTIYF. In nucleotides, the CDR3 is TGTGCCAGCAGATCCCAGGGGGGAGGAAACACCATATATTTT.

Note on this clone: At one end the junction does not follow the germline gene, possibly because of a read error. This chain links TRBV19 with TRBJ2-7; D may be TRBD2 (5 bases). This CDR3 contains 15 residues. Germline V lookup: CDR1 LNHDA, CDR2 SQIVND (reference sequence). In nucleotides, the CDR3 is TGTGCCAGTAGTATTACTAGTTGGAGCTCCTACGAGCAGCACTTC. It translates to CASSITSWSSYEQHF.

This CDR3 is CASSLYVERGPKETQYF. In DNA form, the CDR3 reads TGCGCCAGCAGCTTGTACGTGGAGCGGGGGCCGAAAGAGACCCAGTACTTC. The chain carries TRBV5-1 and TRBJ2-5; TRBD2 aligns across 8 bases. CDR1 and CDR2 from the germline V gene are SGHRS and YFSETQ. Germline trimming cut 1 base from V and 3 bases from J; bases unmatched to any gene: 11. The CDR3 spans 17 residues. Based on the CDR3 plus reference TRBV5-1 and TRBJ2-5, the full variable domain is KAGVTQTPRYLIKTRGQQVTLSCSPISGHRSVSWYQQTPGQGLQFLFEYFSETQRNKGNFPGRFSGRQFSNSRSEMNVSTLELGDSALYLCASSLYVERGPKETQYFGPGTRLLVL.

The CDR3 DNA is TGTGCCAGCAGCTTACAGGGCAGGGGTGGCTACACCTTC. The encoded protein is CASSLQGRGGYTF. The chain has TRBV7-9 and TRBJ1-2; D might be TRBD1 (6 bases). V was pared by 2 bases and J by 7 bases, with 11 bases between. Germline V gives CDR1 SEHNR, CDR2 FQNEAQ (reference sequence). The CDR3 length is 13 residues.

The rearrangement joins TRBV11-2 to TRBJ2-7, with TRBD2 as a possible D gene (6 bases). The V gene's germline CDR1 is SGHAT and CDR2 FQNNGV. This CDR3 region has 14 residues. Trimming cost V 3 bases and J 5 bases, with 14 bases left between them. The DNA for the CDR3 is TGTGCCAGCAGCTTTGGGGGGACGGGGAACGAGCAGTACTTC. It specifies CASSFGGTGNEQYF.

The chain links TRBV7-9 to TRBJ2-7, with a weak D call TRBD2 (6 bases). This CDR3 comprises 14 residues. CDR1 SEHNR and CDR2 FQNEAQ come from the germline V gene (reference sequence). The V end was cut by 5 bases, the J end by 4 bases, with 15 bases between. Here the CDR3 reads CASSASVRGYEQYF. For the CDR3, the DNA is TGTGCCAGCAGCGCCTCCGTGCGGGGATACGAGCAGTACTTC.

The CDR3: CAISDQGALNTEAFF. The DNA of the CDR3 is TGTGCCATCAGTGACCAGGGGGCCCTGAACACTGAAGCTTTCTTT. The chain joins TRBV10-3 to TRBJ1-1; TRBD1 aligns across 8 bases. V shed 3 bases, J shed 0 bases, and the junction held 3 bases outside the gene matches. This CDR3 is 15 amino acids long. Germline lookup yields CDR1 ENHRY and CDR2 SYGVKD.

The DNA of the CDR3 is TGTGCCAGCAGCTTGGACGGGGTTGGATCCTACAATGAGCAGTTCTTC. It yields the protein CASSLDGVGSYNEQFF. This chain joins TRBV5-4 and TRBJ2-1; D possibly corresponds to TRBD2 (5 bases). Per the germline V gene, CDR1 is SGHNT and CDR2 is YYREEE (reference sequence). The CDR3 spans 16 residues. Trimming took off 0 bases at V and 1 base at J, with 11 bases between the two ends.

The chain has TRBV4-2 and TRBJ2-7; no definite D call. The CDR3 runs 15 residues. V was clipped by 2 bases and J by 2 bases, with 13 bases between them. Per germline, CDR1 LGHNA and CDR2 YNFKEQ. CDR3 DNA: TGTGCCAGCAGCCAACTAAGAGGAGTCGCCTACGAGCAGTACTTC. It specifies CASSQLRGVAYEQYF.

J is TRBJ1-2 and V is TRBV5-1; 11 bases match TRBD1. In germline, CDR1 is SGHRS, CDR2 YFSETQ. The CDR3 is made up of 15 amino acids. V dropped 0 bases and J dropped 6; count of bases not matched to a gene: 4. CDR3 nucleotide sequence: TGCGCCAGCAGCTTGGTCGGGACAGGGGGTAATGGCTACACCTTC. Amino acids: CASSLVGTGGNGYTF.

The rearrangement uses TRBV5-1 and TRBJ2-5; no definite D call. Germline lookup yields CDR1 SGHRS and CDR2 YFSETQ. This CDR3 comprises 14 residues. The V and J ends lost 0 bases and 3 bases respectively, with 9 bases between them. CDR3 bases: TGCGCCAGCAGCTTGGGGCAATCCGAAGAGACCCAGTACTTC. Translating it yields CASSLGQSEETQYF.